One and the same sample provided the 20 T cell receptor beta chains below, sequenced in a study of identical twins. MiXCR was run by TCRdb on the 5' RACE reads, yielding one entry per CDR3 protein. Of some 330,000 distinct CDR3 sequences listed, 7% to 9.5% are singletons. Sequencing used naive T cells sorted from blood. These receptors were collected from a woman aged 45-60 years in good health.

This clonotype has a handful of counts. The chain joins TRBV14 to TRBJ2-1; 8 bases line up with TRBD1. The junction had 6 bases not matched to a gene; V was cut back by 1 base and J by 4 bases. Germline V CDR1 and CDR2: SGHDN, FVKESK. This CDR3 is 16 amino acids long. As DNA, the CDR3 is TGTGCCAGCAGCCAAGGGACAGGGTTAAGGTACAATGAGCAGTTCTTC. Its protein product is CASSQGTGLRYNEQFF.

In this sample, this clonotype turned up a few times. The rearrangement joins TRBV5-1 to TRBJ2-5; TRBD1 might be the D (5 bases). Between the trimmed V and J ends, which lost 0 bases and 0 bases, there was a span of 15 bases. This CDR3 spans 17 amino acids. The germline gives CDR1 SGHRS, CDR2 YFSETQ. CDR3 nucleotides: TGCGCCAGCAGCTTGGAAGCGCGGACAACCAACCAAGAGACCCAGTACTTC. It specifies CASSLEARTTNQETQYF.

This clonotype was detected only a few times. The chain recombines TRBV4-1 with TRBJ2-2; TRBD2 might be the D (5 bases). The germline gives CDR1 MGHRA, CDR2 YSYEKL. V lost 1 base to trimming and J lost 13 bases, with 7 bases between them. The CDR3 consists of 11 residues. The CDR3 sequence is CASSQAGMLFF. The DNA of the CDR3 is TGCGCCAGCAGCCAAGCCGGGATGCTGTTTTTT.

At least ten counts were recorded for this clonotype. CDR3 loop: CAISESAVSGSSYNEQFF. CDR3 nucleotides: TGTGCCATCAGTGAGTCGGCGGTTAGCGGGAGCTCCTACAATGAGCAGTTCTTC. The rearrangement joins TRBV10-3 to TRBJ2-1; TRBD2 agrees at 9 bases. From germline, CDR1 is ENHRY and CDR2 SYGVKD. CDR3 length: 18 amino acids. The J segment lost 0 bases and the V segment lost 0 bases, leaving 6 bases of the junction unmatched.

The V call is TRBV15, the J call TRBJ1-5, with no clear D. Trimming left V 0 bases short and J 8 bases short, with 5 bases between. Germline V lookup: CDR1 LNHNV, CDR2 YYDKDF (reference sequence). This CDR3 spans 12 amino acids. The CDR3 nucleotides are TGTGCCACCAGCAGAGATACCAAGCCCCAGCATTTT. Protein product: CATSRDTKPQHF.

The genes are TRBV28 and TRBJ2-7, with D maybe TRBD2 (5 bases). Per the germline V gene, CDR1 is MDHEN and CDR2 is SYDVKM. Trimming shortened V by 7 bases and J by 0 bases, and 13 bases separated the two germline ends. The CDR3 totals 14 residues. CDR3 bases: TGTGCCAGCATGGAACTAGGGAGCTCCTACGAGCAGTACGTC. Its protein product is CASMELGSSYEQYV.

This clonotype occurred many times. This rearrangement joins TRBV10-2 to TRBJ2-1; 9 nucleotides match TRBD2. The CDR3 runs 14 residues. The germline CDR1 and CDR2 sequences are WSHSY and SAAADI. J was trimmed by 15 bases and V by 6 bases; bases with no gene match: 15. CDR3 amino acids: CASSPGVSGRDRFF. In DNA, the CDR3 is TGCGCCAGCAGCCCGGGGGTTAGCGGGAGAGACCGGTTCTTC.

The chain recombines TRBV6-1 with TRBJ2-2, with unresolved D. V lost 9 bases, J lost 2 bases, and 10 bases lay in between. This CDR3 is built from 13 residues. CDR1 MNHNS and CDR2 SASEGT come from the germline V gene. The DNA for the CDR3 is TGTGCCAGTACACTCAGCAACACCGGGGAGCTGTTTTTT. Encoded protein: CASTLSNTGELFF.

This clonotype was detected many times. This chain uses TRBV24-1 with TRBJ2-1; TRBD1 matches 7 bases. V was clipped by 4 bases and J by 2 bases; unmatched bases: 7. The CDR3 extends over 16 amino acids. Germline V CDR1 and CDR2: KGHDR, SFDVKD. The CDR3 DNA reads TGTGCCACCAGTGACCTTGGACAGGAAACCTACAATGAGCAGTTCTTC. Amino acids: CATSDLGQETYNEQFF.

This clonotype has ten or more counts. This rearrangement joins TRBV27 to TRBJ1-5; possibly TRBD1 for D (5 bases). V was shortened by 4 bases and J by 5 bases, with 12 bases between the two germline ends. The CDR3 consists of 14 residues. Per germline, CDR1 MNHEY and CDR2 SMNVEV (reference sequence). Here the CDR3 DNA reads TGTGCCAGCAGTTCGGGTGAGGGGTATCAGCCCCAGCATTTT. Translated, it gives CASSSGEGYQPQHF.

The sample holds many counts of this clonotype. J is TRBJ1-1 and V is TRBV5-1; D might be TRBD1 (5 bases). Per germline, CDR1 SGHRS and CDR2 YFSETQ. The ends were cut back, 0 bases at V and 11 bases at J, with 8 bases in the middle. The CDR3 sequence is 11 residues long. Here the CDR3 reads CASSLAGRAFF. CDR3 nucleotides: TGCGCCAGCAGCTTGGCAGGGCGCGCTTTCTTT. Together with reference TRBV5-1 and TRBJ1-1, the CDR3 gives the full variable domain: KAGVTQTPRYLIKTRGQQVTLSCSPISGHRSVSWYQQTPGQGLQFLFEYFSETQRNKGNFPGRFSGRQFSNSRSEMNVSTLELGDSALYLCASSLAGRAFFGQGTRLTVV.

This rearrangement joins TRBV6-6 to TRBJ1-1; D uncertain. This CDR3 has 13 amino acids. V shed 4 bases and J shed 0 bases, with 6 bases lying between them. Germline assignment: CDR1 MNHNY and CDR2 SVGAGI (reference sequence). This chain's CDR3 is CASSWDMNTEAFF. CDR3 DNA sequence: TGTGCCAGCAGTTGGGATATGAACACTGAAGCTTTCTTT.

The V and J genes are TRBV4-2 and TRBJ2-3, with 14 positions matching TRBD2. J lost 0 bases, V lost 0 bases, and 5 bases had no gene match. Per the germline V gene, CDR1 is LGHNA and CDR2 is YNFKEQ. The CDR3 totals 19 residues. CDR3 protein: CASSQEARLAGGSTDTQYF. In DNA form, the CDR3 reads TGTGCCAGCAGCCAAGAGGCCAGACTAGCGGGAGGGAGCACAGATACGCAGTATTTT.

The table lists this clonotype with a few counts. The V call is TRBV19, the J call TRBJ2-1, with a tentative D call TRBD2 (5 bases). This CDR3 has 14 amino acids. Germline CDR1 LNHDA, CDR2 SQIVND (reference sequence). The germline V and J ends were trimmed by 1 base and 1 base, with 5 bases remaining between them. The CDR3 reads CASSIGRSYNEQFF. The DNA of the CDR3 is TGTGCCAGTAGTATAGGGAGGTCCTACAATGAGCAGTTCTTC.

This chain uses TRBV20-1 with TRBJ2-7; 7 positions match TRBD2. Germline V gene lookup returns CDR1 DFQATT and CDR2 SNEGSKA (reference sequence). V was pared by 1 base and J by 2 bases, with 17 bases of the junction left unmatched. CDR3 length: 18 amino acids. CDR3 DNA sequence: TGCAGTGCTAGAGGTAACCCTGAGCGCGGGAGTGCGCCCTACGAGCAGTACTTC. This codes for CSARGNPERGSAPYEQYF.

This clonotype was seen a handful of times. The V gene is TRBV11-3, the J gene TRBJ2-3, with unresolved D. CDR1 SGHNT and CDR2 YENEEA come from the germline V gene. This CDR3 region has 16 residues. Trimming pared 1 base from V and 2 bases from J, leaving 13 bases between. As DNA, the CDR3 is TGTGCCAGCAGCTTAGTGGTCCGTACGTACACAGATACGCAGTATTTT. This codes for CASSLVVRTYTDTQYF. Drawing the rest from reference TRBV11-3 and TRBJ2-3, the complete variable domain is EAGVVQSPRYKIIEKKQPVAFWCNPISGHNTLYWYLQNLGQGPELLIRYENEEAVDDSQLPKDRFSAERLKGVDSTLKIQPAELGDSAVYLCASSLVVRTYTDTQYFGPGTRLTVL.

This clonotype was seen only a few times. The rearrangement joins TRBV7-8 to TRBJ2-1; 15 bases map to TRBD2. The germline CDR1 and CDR2 sequences are SGHVS and FQNEAQ. This CDR3 region has 16 residues. The ends lost 5 bases at V and 5 bases at J; junction bases unmatched: 4. The DNA for the CDR3 is TGTGCCAGCAGCAACGGACTAGCGGGAGGGGACAATGAGCAGTTCTTC. Translation gives CASSNGLAGGDNEQFF. Looking up the rest from reference TRBV7-8 and TRBJ2-1 gives the full variable domain: GAGVSQSPRYKVAKRGQDVALRCDPISGHVSLFWYQQALGQGPEFLTYFQNEAQLDKSGLPSDRFFAERPEGSVSTLKIQRTQQEDSAVYLCASSNGLAGGDNEQFFGPGTRLTVL.

The chain joins TRBV2 to TRBJ2-5; D might be TRBD2 (5 bases). Trimming shortened V by 7 bases and J by 3 bases, and 18 bases separated the two germline ends. Germline-derived CDR1 and CDR2 are SNHLY and FYNNEI. The CDR3 contains 15 residues. In DNA, the CDR3 is TGTGCCAGCAATTCAAGGGTAGCGAACAAAGAGACCCAGTACTTC. This gives the protein CASNSRVANKETQYF.

This clonotype has ten or more counts. The J gene is TRBJ1-1, the V gene TRBV3-1; D is possibly TRBD1 (5 bases). V lost 6 bases to trimming and J lost 2 bases, with 22 bases between them. The CDR3 is 17 amino acids. From germline, CDR1 is LGHDT and CDR2 YNNKEL (reference sequence). The CDR3 region has the DNA TGTGCCAGCAGTCCCCGGGACGCTGCCCATCAAAACACTGAAGCTTTCTTT. Its protein is CASSPRDAAHQNTEAFF.

This clonotype was seen only a few times. CDR3 protein: CASGRDTGEQFF. The CDR3, as DNA: TGTGCCAGCGGCCGGGACACGGGTGAGCAGTTCTTC. The rearrangement joins TRBV12-3 or TRBV12-4 to TRBJ2-1; maybe TRBD1 (6 bases). CDR3 length: 12 amino acids. Deletions cut 8 bases from V and 9 bases from J, with 14 bases between.